This entry describes one TCR beta chain. What it recognizes is unknown. Nominal health characterized the donors when sampled, though unrecorded immune exposures were likely. Germline V CDR1 and CDR2: SNHLY, FYNNEI. Losses at the gene ends were 7 bases for V and 6 bases for J; bases not matched to a gene: 8. The CDR3 runs to 15 residues. The data were taken from a study of cytomegalovirus exposure and HLA in healthy donors. Study findings and constraints: For most TCR beta V segments, an earlier analysis put the productive rate at about 87% or about 30% of the time. TRBV6-2, TRBV6-3 and some other V segments were unresolvable in 87-base-pair reads. An Asian-associated ancestry cluster reportedly showed fewer N-insertions than the roughly 670-donor mean in a later analysis.

The study ran its PCR with 60 Vbeta and 13 Jbeta primers. Assay: immunoSEQ multiplex PCR; the TCRdb copy retains only in-frame clones and omits some. The sample yields about 200,000 clones, approximately 79% seen once. The source material was PBMCs. The V and J genes are TRBV2 and TRBJ1-5; 11 bases fit TRBD1. The sequence came from a male donor in good health and CMV-seronegative. The CDR3 nucleotides read TGTGCCAGCACCGGAGGACAGGGGGCAATTCAGCCCCAGCATTTT. It codes for CASTGGQGAIQPQHF.